The following is a TCR beta chain sequence with its context. These data come from a study of T cell changes during pregnancy in multiple sclerosis. Sequenced by immunoSEQ multiplex PCR; TCRdb stores in-frame clones only, minus some. The data contain roughly 27,000 clones, approximately 92% of them seen just once; the ten biggest clones take up around 0.7%. The V end lost 6 bases, the J end lost 5 bases, and 16 bases lay between the germline ends. The CDR3 covers 13 residues. CDR1 is SQVTM and CDR2 is ANQGSEA in the germline V gene. The sample in question was CD4+ T cells from peripheral blood mononuclear cells, obtained in the first trimester of pregnancy. The TCR was taken from a female donor with multiple sclerosis, enrolled in a pregnancy study. The chain employs TRBV29-1 and TRBJ2-5, with a possible D match to TRBD1 (7 bases). Here the CDR3 DNA reads TGCAGCGTCGACAGGGACTGGGGGGAGACCCAGTACTTC. Amino acids: CSVDRDWGETQYF.